This TCR beta chain was found in a study of T cell repertoires in cytomegalovirus infection. V lost 5 bases and J lost 0; bases outside the gene matches: 7. Germline assignment: CDR1 SGHVS and CDR2 FQNEAQ. This CDR3 has 16 amino acids. TCRdb recomputed calls from the reads with MiXCR, one row per CDR3 protein. The sample comprises 100,000 or so distinct CDR3 sequences, around 28% of which are singletons, and around 68% rests with the top ten. This clonotype occurred a few times. Its antigen is unidentified. Sequences were derived from CD8+ T cells from cultured PBMCs, sampled from culture after CMV antigen stimulation. The chain is built from TRBV7-8 and TRBJ2-1; TRBD2 aligns across 7 bases. The TCR was taken from a human donor in good health (CMV status not recorded). Some clones in this sample may be carry-over from other donors' samples. CDR3: CASSPGRGTSYNEQFF. CDR3 nucleotide sequence: TGTGCCAGCAGCCCGGGGCGGGGGACCTCCTACAATGAGCAGTTCTTC. Filled out from reference TRBV7-8 and TRBJ2-1, the complete variable domain reads GAGVSQSPRYKVAKRGQDVALRCDPISGHVSLFWYQQALGQGPEFLTYFQNEAQLDKSGLPSDRFFAERPEGSVSTLKIQRTQQEDSAVYLCASSPGRGTSYNEQFFGPGTRLTVL.